This T cell receptor beta chain was recovered during a study of blood T cells in healthy people across ages. Study outcomes and limitations: Donors of long life had a larger count of naive CD4+ cells and greater diversity than aged donors.

Then a second PCR, running about 6 to 11 cycles, was carried out with a sample-barcoded 5' primer and a J-beta primer mix. Template switching added a 12-random-nucleotide identifier to every cDNA molecule. TCRdb ran MiXCR on the 5' RACE reads and lists one entry per CDR3 protein. The table shows roughly 700,000 distinct CDR3 sequences, with about 25% occurring only once. This clonotype was counted a few times. Its antigen is not identified. At one end the junction does not follow the germline gene, possibly because of a read error. This CDR3 has 12 residues. The data were also submitted as part of a second study, on T cells of mothers and their children. As reported in that work: Addition of sample barcodes and 2-4 random nucleotides occurred through the M1S primer of the second PCR. Detection yielded no persistent microchimeric T cell clones.

The TCR comes from a boy between 10 and 17 years old in good health. The chain employs TRBV12-3 or TRBV12-4 and TRBJ2-7; D remains ambiguous. The sequencing sample was made of blood. The CDR3 region has the DNA TGTGCCAGCAGATTAGATACCTACGAGCAGTACTTC. The encoded protein is CASRLDTYEQYF.